The text below deals with one TCR beta chain. Its antigen is unknown. The CDR3 end falls 3 residues outside the read, so it is completed with the germline J gene. The sample originates from a study of T cell clonality in common variable immunodeficiency (dated by TCRdb to the mid-2010s). Equivalent amounts of genomic DNA from CVID and control samples were used as sequencing input. For every sample, a 60 bp segment covering the rearranged TCRbeta CDR3 region was amplified and then sequenced. The immunoSEQ assay, a bias-corrected multiplex PCR combined with high-throughput sequencing, was used for TCRbeta amplification. In the paper's pipeline: Every unique nucleotide sequence counted as a clone and was annotated with V, D and J genes, copy number and frequency. Sequences were labeled productive if in frame, and non-productive if out of frame or containing stop codons. As previously described, Shannon's entropy was used to calculate clonality. The predicted amino acid sequences of productive clones were used to derive the mean CDR3 Kyte-Doolittle hydropathy. Hierarchical clustering of scaled V gene usage was performed with the R hclust function using Manhattan distance and complete linkage. Sharing of clones by CDR3 amino acid sequence was evaluated through resampling of 12 repertoires per group over 100 rounds. Repertoires were searched for more than 55 published EBV-specific and a few hundred published CMV-specific TCRbeta sequences. A couple of CVID samples yielding fewer than 10,000 sequences were excluded from analysis, leaving approximately 40 CVID repertoires. This immuneACCESS table, as held by TCRdb, lists in-frame sequences with V and J called but not all clones. Of the missing ones, under half trace to an unresolved V gene in checked studies; the others have no known cause. The DNA gave D and trimming, while V, J and clone size come from that table. The table puts more than 20,000 clones in this sample, none counted just once. The ten largest clones add up to 24% of the sample.

Findings and caveats that apply to the study as a whole: TCRbeta clonality was higher in CVID subjects than in healthy controls (t-test p = 0.018), and the increase was most characteristic of about a third of subjects. Healthy controls shared more TCRbeta clones with each other than CVID subjects shared among themselves (p < 0.0001). Even though DNA input was equal, the average per sample came to about 81,820 unique sequences for controls compared with approximately 30,000 for CVID samples. Patient heterogeneity within the CVID cohort put limits on correlating repertoire features with clinical complications. The authors noted that sequencing repertoires of T cell subpopulations would be needed to clarify what caused the increased clonality in CVID. CVID TCRbeta sequences were reported to have fewer deletions and N-nucleotide insertions and to lack highly modified clones with 13 or more V deletions.

Standard criteria were used to diagnose CVID, namely serum IgG, IgA and/or IgM reduced below the normal range together with specific antibody deficiency. There were over 40 subjects in the CVID group (roughly 30 male and about 15 female), ranging in age from about 8 to 65 years, with a mean age of 40. Predominantly Caucasian heritage was noted among both the CVID patients and the healthy controls. At the time of study participation, every CVID subject had been on replacement immunoglobulin therapy for at least one year. At the time of blood collection, no CVID subject was ill or was being treated with immunomodulatory or immunosuppressive medication. Heparinized peripheral whole blood samples of roughly 5 to 8.5 ml were obtained from each donor. Genomic DNA from adults with common variable immune deficiency (CVID) and from healthy adult controls was used to sequence TCRbeta CDR3 repertoires. Diluted blood was density-centrifuged over Hypaque 1077 or Ficoll-Paque to isolate peripheral blood mononuclear cells. Genomic DNA was obtained from unsorted mononuclear cells using either Qiagen column purification or a centrifugation-based method.

V sheds 0 bases and J sheds 4 bases, leaving 3 bases between their ends. Spanning cysteine to phenylalanine, the CDR3 consists of 13 amino acids. Shown are 30 bases from within the CDR3, in frame from base 1. The germline V gene sets CDR1 to SGHAT and CDR2 to FQNNGV. Source material: peripheral blood mononuclear cells. The rearrangement joined TRBV11-2 to TRBJ1-4; the D gene is not confidently resolved. The source of this sequence is a human donor with common variable immunodeficiency. The CDR3 protein: CASSLDRNEKLFF. The CDR3 DNA, read in part, is TGTGCCAGCAGCTTAGATCGTAATGAAAAA.